The clone carrying this T cell receptor beta chain appeared a few times. Antigen: not known. J lost 6 bases, V lost 4 bases, and 8 bases had no gene match. The germline V gene encodes CDR1 DFQATT and CDR2 SNEGSKA (reference sequence). CDR3 size: 15 residues. This sample was taken from a study of T-cell memory formation after mild COVID-19. Study-wide background: TCR clusters were mostly donor specific.

Study-level results: Confirmation of SARS-CoV-2 specificity was lacking for second-wave clones peaking day 37. Later expanders leaned CD4+, whereas day 15 to 85 contracting clones were balanced CD4/CD8. Researchers found some responding clones in pre-infection memory, a sign that cross-reactive memory joined.

TCRdb fed the 5' RACE reads into MiXCR, producing one record per CDR3 protein. The sample records 300,000 to 400,000 distinct CDR3 sequences, 28% being singletons. The clonotype was recovered from an adult woman who had mild COVID-19 (a few samples of this study predate the infection). Cell type and time point are not known. This chain connects TRBV20-1 to TRBJ2-3; 12 bases fit TRBD2. The sequenced sample consisted of PBMCs or a T cell subset sorted from them (not recorded which). The CDR3 DNA sequence: TGCAGTGCTAAGTCGACTAGCGGGAGTATCGATACGCAGTATTTT. Its translation: CSAKSTSGSIDTQYF.